Below, 13 T cell receptor beta chains from the same sample are listed, as sequenced in a study of T cells in Graves' hyperthyroidism and ophthalmopathy. Using RNA transcripts as the source, TCR beta CDR3 regions were amplified. RT-PCR in the first round (using the HTBI primer set) targeted the TCR CDR3. TCRdb called the multiplex PCR reads again in MiXCR, with one record for every CDR3 protein. The table shows more than 600,000 distinct CDR3 sequences, with roughly 15% occurring only once. The source material was blood. Receptor source: a man between 18 and 35 years old with Graves' hyperthyroidism.

This chain connects TRBV4-2 to TRBJ2-1; 11 bases align to TRBD2. CDR3 length: 19 residues. J lost 3 bases, V lost 3 bases, and 13 bases had no gene match. CDR1 is LGHNA, CDR2 YNFKEQ, per germline. The CDR3 loop is CASSQALGISGRGYNEQFF. CDR3 in DNA: TGTGCCAGCAGCCAGGCTCTTGGTATTAGCGGGAGGGGCTACAATGAGCAGTTCTTC.

V gene TRBV30 combines with J gene TRBJ2-1; D might be TRBD1 (6 bases). The ends were cut back, 2 bases at V and 8 bases at J, with 19 bases in the middle. The CDR3 contains 15 residues. Looked up from germline, CDR1 is GTSNPN and CDR2 is SVGIG (reference sequence). The CDR3 reads CAWSWGLPTFDEQFF. The CDR3 DNA follows: TGTGCCTGGAGTTGGGGGCTGCCAACCTTTGATGAGCAGTTCTTC. Drawing the rest from reference TRBV30 and TRBJ2-1, the complete variable domain is SQTIHQWPATLVQPVGSPLSLECTVEGTSNPNLYWYRQAAGRGLQLLFYSVGIGQISSEVPQNLSASRPQDRQFILSSKKLLLSDSGFYLCAWSWGLPTFDEQFFGPGTRLTVL.

At least ten counts were recorded for this clonotype. V and J are TRBV20-1 and TRBJ1-1; 7 bases map to TRBD1. Germline trimming cut 6 bases from V and 8 bases from J; bases unmatched to any gene: 15. The CDR3 is 14 amino acids. The germline V gene has CDR1 DFQATT and CDR2 SNEGSKA (reference sequence). The CDR3: CSALGTAIESEAFF. In DNA form, the CDR3 reads TGCAGTGCGCTCGGGACAGCGATTGAATCAGAAGCTTTCTTT.

The chain links TRBV9 to TRBJ2-1, with D unclear. CDR3 length equals 13 residues. Trimming took off 5 bases at V and 8 bases at J, with 14 bases between the two ends. Germline assignment: CDR1 SGDLS and CDR2 YYNGEE. DNA of the CDR3: TGTGCCAGCAGGGACGAGTTTATCGATGAGCAGTTCTTC. This codes for CASRDEFIDEQFF.

To note about this clonotype: A junction boundary mismatches the germline segment, possibly from a read error. The chain links TRBV18 to TRBJ1-1, with 7 positions matching TRBD1. The CDR3 extends over 16 amino acids. CDR1 and CDR2 (germline): KGHSH, LQKENI. Written as DNA, the CDR3 is TGTGCCAGCTTACCACGGCCGGGACAGCGGAGCGCGGAAGCTTTCTTT. Translation: CASLPRPGQRSAEAFF.

This chain uses TRBV29-1 with TRBJ2-7; possibly TRBD2 for D (6 bases). This CDR3 spans 13 amino acids. V gave up 4 bases and J gave up 6 bases, with 16 bases separating them. Germline V gene data show CDR1 as SQVTM and CDR2 as ANQGSEA. This CDR3 is CSVGLGGGSEQYF. CDR3 coding DNA: TGCAGCGTTGGACTGGGGGGAGGCTCCGAGCAGTACTTC.

The chain recombines TRBV19 with TRBJ1-5; perhaps TRBD1 as D (5 bases). The germline CDR1 and CDR2 sequences are LNHDA and SQIVND (reference sequence). The CDR3 is 15 amino acids. The V gene lost 6 bases and the J gene lost 2 bases, with 14 bases spanning the gap. CDR3 sequence: CASRPRRGRNQPQHF. CDR3 in DNA: TGTGCCAGTAGGCCCAGGAGGGGCCGCAATCAGCCCCAGCATTTT.

This clonotype was observed at least ten times. The chain carries TRBV24-1 and TRBJ2-7, with D perhaps matching TRBD1 (6 bases). Germline values: CDR1 KGHDR, CDR2 SFDVKD. The CDR3 consists of 16 residues. V lost 4 bases and J lost 0, with 15 bases in between. As DNA, the CDR3 is TGTGCCACCAGTGACCCTAGACAGGAGAGCTCCTACGAGCAGTACTTC. This encodes CATSDPRQESSYEQYF.

The CDR3 DNA follows: TGTGCCAGCAGCCCTATTAGGGGGGGGGAGACCCAGTACTTC. Its translation: CASSPIRGGETQYF. The rearrangement joins TRBV7-2 to TRBJ2-5; tentatively, D is TRBD2 (7 bases). CDR3 length: 14 residues. The ends were cut back, 5 bases at V and 5 bases at J, with 15 bases in the middle. Germline V gene sequence: CDR1 SGHTA, CDR2 FQGNSA.

This clonotype occurred many times. This chain connects TRBV28 to TRBJ2-7, with D perhaps matching TRBD1 or TRBD2 (5 bases each). Trimming cost V 10 bases and J 3 bases, with 13 bases left between them. The CDR3 spans 12 residues. CDR1 and CDR2 from the germline V gene are MDHEN and SYDVKM. The CDR3 loop reads CAIGTGGYEQYF. The CDR3 DNA reads TGTGCCATAGGGACCGGAGGCTACGAGCAGTACTTC.

The V gene is TRBV9, the J gene TRBJ2-1, with 8 bases aligning to TRBD2. V shed 7 bases and J 7 bases; nucleotides not matched to a gene: 16. CDR1 and CDR2 (germline): SGDLS, YYNGEE. The CDR3 spans 16 residues. The CDR3 coding sequence is TGTGCCAGCGGGACCTCAGAGGGAGCGGGGGAAAATGAGCAGTTCTTC. Translation: CASGTSEGAGENEQFF.

Ten or more counts support this clonotype. The rearrangement joins TRBV6-1 to TRBJ2-7; TRBD1 matches 9 bases. The CDR3 contains 13 residues. V was pared by 2 bases and J by 6 bases, with 2 bases of the junction left unmatched. From germline, CDR1 is MNHNS and CDR2 SASEGT. The CDR3: CASSERQGGEQYF. The CDR3 DNA sequence: TGTGCCAGCAGTGAAAGACAGGGGGGCGAGCAGTACTTC.

This clonotype was recorded many times. The chain uses TRBV10-3 and TRBJ2-7; unclear D gene. This CDR3 spans 13 amino acids. Trimming took off 3 bases at V and 6 bases at J, with 12 bases between the two ends. Per the germline V gene, CDR1 is ENHRY and CDR2 is SYGVKD. CDR3 sequence (DNA): TGTGCCATCAGTGATCTGGGAAAAGGCGAGCAGTACTTC. This sequence encodes CAISDLGKGEQYF.